The 28 T cell receptor beta chains below come from one sample, sequenced in a study of technical replicates of blood from several donors. The table came from immunoSEQ multiplex PCR; TCRdb's copy has only in-frame clones and leaves some out. This sample has around 78,000 clones, with 94% found just once. Sequenced material: T cells isolated from PBMCs. The source is a human donor in good health.

CDR3 nucleotide sequence: TGTGCCAGCAGTCCCCCCCAGGGGGGTACGCAGTATTTT. It encodes CASSPPQGGTQYF. The chain is built from TRBV6-8 and TRBJ2-3, with D perhaps matching TRBD1 (7 bases). Looked up from germline, CDR1 is MNHGY and CDR2 is SAAAGT. This CDR3 spans 13 amino acids. Trimming pared 5 bases from V and 8 bases from J, leaving 14 bases between.

The chain joins TRBV5-1 to TRBJ2-7; unclear D gene. Germline lookup yields CDR1 SGHRS and CDR2 YFSETQ. The V gene lost 0 bases and the J gene lost 1 base, with 11 bases spanning the gap. This CDR3 spans 15 amino acids. The CDR3 DNA sequence: TGCGCCAGCAGCTTGGAAATCGGGTCTTCCTACGAGCAGTACTTC. Translation: CASSLEIGSSYEQYF. The complete variable domain, with remaining parts taken from reference TRBV5-1 and TRBJ2-7, reads KAGVTQTPRYLIKTRGQQVTLSCSPISGHRSVSWYQQTPGQGLQFLFEYFSETQRNKGNFPGRFSGRQFSNSRSEMNVSTLELGDSALYLCASSLEIGSSYEQYFGPGTRLTVT.

The chain uses TRBV19 and TRBJ1-6; TRBD1 is a possible D gene (5 bases). Germline loops: CDR1 LNHDA, CDR2 SQIVND (reference sequence). V was trimmed by 6 bases and J by 2 bases, leaving 5 bases between them. The CDR3 loop spans 13 amino acids. Here the CDR3 reads CASRDTYNSPLHF. In nucleotides, the CDR3 is TGTGCCAGTAGGGACACCTATAATTCACCCCTCCACTTT. The complete variable domain, with remaining parts taken from reference TRBV19 and TRBJ1-6, reads DGGITQSPKYLFRKEGQNVTLSCEQNLNHDAMYWYRQDPGQGLRLIYYSQIVNDFQKGDIAEGYSVSREKKESFPLTVTSAQKNPTAFYLCASRDTYNSPLHFGNGTRLTVT.

This rearrangement joins TRBV5-4 to TRBJ1-3; tentatively, D is TRBD1 (5 bases). The V gene lost 4 bases and the J gene lost 2 bases, with 10 bases spanning the gap. The CDR3 has 14 residues. Germline V gene lookup returns CDR1 SGHNT and CDR2 YYREEE (reference sequence). The CDR3 spells CASSPGIAGNTIYF. CDR3 nucleotide sequence: TGTGCCAGCAGCCCAGGGATCGCTGGAAACACCATATATTTT.

The V and J genes are TRBV4-1 and TRBJ2-5, with 9 bases lining up with TRBD2. The CDR3 runs 16 residues. V shed 2 bases and J 5 bases; nucleotides not matched to a gene: 9. The germline CDR1 and CDR2 sequences are MGHRA and YSYEKL. CDR3 sequence (DNA): TGCGCCAGCAGCCAAAATCCTAGCGGGGTACCCGAGACCCAGTACTTC. Translating it yields CASSQNPSGVPETQYF.

The table lists this clone with a few counts. The chain recombines TRBV7-9 with TRBJ1-1; D may be TRBD1 (5 bases). V gave up 2 bases and J gave up 2 bases, with 6 bases separating them. In germline, CDR1 is SEHNR, CDR2 FQNEAQ (reference sequence). The CDR3 covers 13 residues. The CDR3: CASSLRGNTEAFF. CDR3 sequence (DNA): TGTGCCAGCAGCTTAAGGGGAAACACTGAAGCTTTCTTT.

The CDR3 spells CASSLALAGRKGETQYF. CDR3 nucleotide sequence: TGCGCCAGCAGCTTGGCGCTAGCGGGACGAAAGGGGGAGACCCAGTACTTC. The rearrangement uses TRBV5-1 and TRBJ2-5; 9 positions match TRBD2. Germline trimming cut 0 bases from V and 5 bases from J; bases unmatched to any gene: 11. The CDR3 is 17 residues long. CDR1 is SGHRS and CDR2 is YFSETQ in the germline V gene.

The chain uses TRBV11-2 and TRBJ1-1; D unresolved. CDR3 size: 12 residues. The germline V and J ends were trimmed by 5 bases and 6 bases, with 10 bases remaining between them. Germline V lookup: CDR1 SGHAT, CDR2 FQNNGV. CDR3 coding DNA: TGTGCCAGCAGCGGGGAGGGCGCTGAAGCTTTCTTT. It translates to CASSGEGAEAFF.

In the case of this clone: Given a much more abundant clone one base away, this may be a read error. J is TRBJ1-3 and V is TRBV5-6; D is unclear. This CDR3 region has 14 residues. From germline, CDR1 is SGHDT and CDR2 YYEEEE. V was trimmed by 0 bases and J by 0 bases, leaving 4 bases between them. The CDR3 DNA reads TGTGCCAGCAGCTTGGGACACTCTGGAAACACCATATATTTT. It translates to CASSLGHSGNTIYF.

V gene TRBV6-1 combines with J gene TRBJ2-7, with D hard to call. This CDR3 has 13 residues. V lost 5 bases to trimming and J lost 2 bases, with 10 bases between them. Germline CDR1 and CDR2: MNHNS and SASEGT. The CDR3 nucleotides are TGTGCCAGCAGTAAGAGTATCACCTACGAGCAGTACTTC. Translating it yields CASSKSITYEQYF.

J is TRBJ1-5 and V is TRBV2; maybe TRBD1 (6 bases). The CDR3 extends over 14 amino acids. In germline, CDR1 is SNHLY, CDR2 FYNNEI. V was trimmed by 5 bases and J by 0 bases, leaving 8 bases between them. CDR3 loop: CASSPGVSNQPQHF. CDR3 bases: TGTGCCAGCAGTCCAGGGGTTAGCAATCAGCCCCAGCATTTT. The full variable domain, in which reference TRBV2 and TRBJ1-5 provide the parts outside the CDR3, is EPEVTQTPSHQVTQMGQEVILRCVPISNHLYFYWYRQILGQKVEFLVSFYNNEISEKSEIFDDQFSVERPDGSNFTLKIRSTKLEDSAMYFCASSPGVSNQPQHFGDGTRLSIL.

This clone was detected once. This chain's CDR3 is CASSKADPDNQETQYF. Written as DNA, the CDR3 is TGTGCCAGCAGCAAAGCGGACCCGGACAACCAAGAGACCCAGTACTTC. The chain combines TRBV21-1 with TRBJ2-5; TRBD1 reflects the table's D call only, with no check against the DNA. TRBV21-1 is marked as a pseudogene. This CDR3 is built from 16 residues.

The chain is built from TRBV5-5 and TRBJ1-1, with a weak D call TRBD1 (5 bases). CDR1 and CDR2 (germline): SGHKS, YYEKEE (reference sequence). The CDR3 consists of 13 residues. V dropped 3 bases and J dropped 6 bases, with 12 bases sitting between them. The CDR3 bases are TGTGCCAGCAGCTGGGAGGACAACCCTGAAGCTTTCTTT. This translates into CASSWEDNPEAFF. Looking up the rest from reference TRBV5-5 and TRBJ1-1 gives the full variable domain: DAGVTQSPTHLIKTRGQQVTLRCSPISGHKSVSWYQQVLGQGPQFIFQYYEKEERGRGNFPDRFSARQFPNYSSELNVNALLLGDSALYLCASSWEDNPEAFFGQGTRLTVV.

CDR3: CARGSQAGVKKETQYF. The CDR3 DNA reads as TGTGCCAGGGGTTCCCAAGCAGGGGTTAAAAAAGAGACCCAGTACTTC. The chain has TRBV2 and TRBJ2-5; D possibly corresponds to TRBD1 (6 bases). The CDR3 spans 16 residues. Trimming pared 9 bases from V and 3 bases from J, leaving 23 bases between. Germline V gene sequence: CDR1 SNHLY, CDR2 FYNNEI.

The chain recombines TRBV6-5 with TRBJ2-3; D ambiguous. V was trimmed by 3 bases and J by 0 bases, leaving 7 bases between them. Germline lookup yields CDR1 MNHEY and CDR2 SVGAGI. There are 14 residues in the CDR3. The CDR3 is CASSYLGSTDTQYF. CDR3 sequence (DNA): TGTGCCAGCAGTTATCTAGGAAGCACAGATACGCAGTATTTT.

This clone was seen just once. The genes are TRBV4-2 and TRBJ2-7, with a possible D match to TRBD2 (5 bases). V was clipped by 1 base and J by 3 bases, with 10 bases between them. Germline assignment: CDR1 LGHNA and CDR2 YNFKEQ. The CDR3 sequence is 14 residues long. CDR3 DNA: TGTGCCAGCAGCCAAGTAGAGGGTTACTACGAGCAGTACTTC. Translation: CASSQVEGYYEQYF.

The gene calls are TRBV14 and TRBJ2-7, with D tentatively TRBD2 (6 bases). CDR1 and CDR2 from the germline V gene are SGHDN and FVKESK. The CDR3 has 15 residues. Trimming cost V 0 bases and J 0 bases, with 9 bases left between them. The CDR3: CASSQEVGGSYEQYF. The CDR3 nucleotides read TGTGCCAGCAGCCAAGAAGTGGGGGGCTCCTACGAGCAGTACTTC.

In this sample, this clone turned up once. This chain links TRBV4-1 with TRBJ2-7; 9 nucleotides agree with TRBD1. There are 15 residues in the CDR3. Per the germline V gene, CDR1 is MGHRA and CDR2 is YSYEKL. V dropped 4 bases and J dropped 5; count of bases not matched to a gene: 9. The CDR3 is CASSRIQGAPNEQYF. CDR3 sequence (DNA): TGCGCCAGCAGCCGTATACAGGGGGCGCCGAACGAGCAGTACTTC.

The CDR3 sequence is CASMVVRSGGNTDTQYF. DNA for the CDR3: TGCGCCAGCATGGTCGTCCGCAGCGGGGGGAACACAGATACGCAGTATTTT. The chain is built from TRBV5-1 and TRBJ2-3; 9 bases map to TRBD2. Per the germline V gene, CDR1 is SGHRS and CDR2 is YFSETQ. The CDR3 is 17 amino acids. V lost 6 bases to trimming and J lost 2 bases; unmatched junction nucleotides: 13.

The rearrangement joins TRBV10-1 to TRBJ2-2, with TRBD2 as a possible D gene (5 bases). The CDR3 contains 14 residues. V lost 7 bases, J lost 7 bases, and 16 bases lay in between. Germline CDR1 reads WNHNN; CDR2 reads SYGVQD (reference sequence). The CDR3 DNA sequence: TGCGCCAGCAAAGGGCCGGGGTTCCTCGGGGAGCTGTTTTTT. Its protein product is CASKGPGFLGELFF.

This CDR3 is CASSFSGRAHNEQFF. The CDR3 nucleotides are TGCGCCAGCAGCTTTAGCGGGAGGGCTCACAATGAGCAGTTCTTC. The genes are TRBV5-1 and TRBJ2-1; TRBD2 matches 11 bases. V dropped 2 bases and J dropped 5; count of bases not matched to a gene: 3. This CDR3 is built from 15 residues. CDR1 and CDR2 (germline): SGHRS, YFSETQ.

The chain has TRBV5-1 and TRBJ2-1, with 13 bases fitting TRBD2. The CDR3 consists of 16 residues. Looked up from germline, CDR1 is SGHRS and CDR2 is YFSETQ. V lost 4 bases to trimming and J lost 2 bases; unmatched junction nucleotides: 3. The DNA of the CDR3 is TGCGCCAGCAGCGGGGGACTAGCGGGGCCCTACAATGAGCAGTTCTTC. Translating it yields CASSGGLAGPYNEQFF.

J is TRBJ2-7 and V is TRBV4-1; no reliable D call. V shed 5 bases and J shed 7 bases, with 12 bases lying between them. This CDR3 contains 12 residues. CDR1 MGHRA and CDR2 YSYEKL come from the germline V gene. CDR3 sequence reads: CASSSGIDEQYF. The DNA of the CDR3 is TGCGCCAGCAGCTCAGGAATTGATGAGCAGTACTTC.

The chain combines TRBV6-1 with TRBJ2-3; 9 bases fit TRBD2. The CDR3 loop spans 15 amino acids. Germline lookup yields CDR1 MNHNS and CDR2 SASEGT. Germline trimming cut 8 bases from V and 3 bases from J; bases unmatched to any gene: 9. This chain's CDR3 is CASLRASGTTDTQYF. CDR3 in DNA: TGTGCCAGCCTTAGGGCTAGCGGGACTACAGATACGCAGTATTTT.

V and J are TRBV2 and TRBJ2-5, with a possible D match to TRBD2 (6 bases). V lost 7 bases and J 5 bases, leaving 26 bases between the germline ends. CDR1 SNHLY and CDR2 FYNNEI come from the germline V gene. The CDR3 length is 17 residues. The CDR3 here is CASKFLRGKNLGETQYF. The DNA of the CDR3 is TGTGCCAGCAAATTTTTGCGGGGAAAGAACCTGGGGGAGACCCAGTACTTC. Complete variable domain (other parts from reference TRBV2 and TRBJ2-5): EPEVTQTPSHQVTQMGQEVILRCVPISNHLYFYWYRQILGQKVEFLVSFYNNEISEKSEIFDDQFSVERPDGSNFTLKIRSTKLEDSAMYFCASKFLRGKNLGETQYFGPGTRLLVL.

The chain links TRBV2 to TRBJ2-4; TRBD1 aligns across 8 bases. The V gene end was trimmed by 6 bases and the J gene end by 2 bases; junction bases not matched to a gene: 3. Germline V gene lookup returns CDR1 SNHLY and CDR2 FYNNEI. The CDR3 runs to 14 residues. CDR3 amino acids: CASRWTGSKNIQYF. As DNA, the CDR3 is TGTGCCAGCAGGTGGACAGGGTCCAAAAACATTCAGTACTTC.

The rearrangement joins TRBV11-3 to TRBJ1-1; no definite D call. Germline-derived CDR1 and CDR2 are SGHNT and YENEEA. This CDR3 has 13 residues. Trimming shortened V by 5 bases and J by 7 bases, and 14 bases separated the two germline ends. DNA of the CDR3: TGTGCCAGCAGCCCTCGAACGACGGGTGAAGCTTTCTTT. It yields the protein CASSPRTTGEAFF.

The chain joins TRBV7-9 to TRBJ2-4, with 11 bases matching TRBD1. The J segment lost 7 bases and the V segment lost 3 bases, leaving 5 bases of the junction unmatched. CDR1 is SEHNR, CDR2 FQNEAQ, per germline (reference sequence). This CDR3 is built from 15 residues. In DNA, the CDR3 is TGTGCCAGCAGCTTCGGGGACAGGGGGGGGAACATTCAGTACTTC. Its translation: CASSFGDRGGNIQYF.